This is a list of T cell receptor beta chains from one sample in a study of graft-versus-host responses after intestinal transplantation. This table comes from immunoSEQ multiplex PCR, and its TCRdb copy is limited to in-frame clones, with some not included. The sample consists of 75,000 to 100,000 clones, more than 70% of them appearing once. The sample was PBMCs, taken 255 days after intestinal transplant. Every receptor here comes from a human patient who received an intestinal transplant, so some T cells may come from the graft donor. CDR3s include the opening cysteine and the closing phenylalanine or tryptophan. The order of the fields is CDR3 length, clone size, D gene, V gene, J gene, CDR3 protein, CDR3 DNA. The D gene is left open where the match is weak. The size field is filled for only some rows; it gives once, few, many or a size class.

>15|NA|TRBD1|TRBV6-1|TRBJ1-1
CASSRSGTANTEAFF
TGTGCCAGCAGTCGATCCGGGACAGCGAACACTGAAGCTTTCTTT
>12|NA|NA|TRBV29-1|TRBJ1-2
CSVDPANYGYTF
TGCAGCGTTGATCCAGCTAACTATGGCTACACCTTC
>16|NA|TRBD1|TRBV11-2|TRBJ2-2
CASSSGRDRVTGELFF
TGTGCCAGCAGCTCGGGCCGGGACAGGGTCACCGGGGAGCTGTTTTTT
>13|NA|NA|TRBV7-7|TRBJ2-1
CASSLSMGREQFF
TGTGCTAGCAGCTTATCTATGGGGCGTGAGCAGTTCTTC
>15|few|TRBD2|TRBV6-5|TRBJ2-2
CASSYGGRATGELFF
TGTGCCAGCAGTTACGGAGGGAGGGCCACCGGGGAGCTGTTTTTT
>14|NA|TRBD1|TRBV7-9|TRBJ1-1
CASSLRQGEGEAFF
TGTGCCAGCAGCTTAAGACAGGGGGAGGGGGAAGCTTTCTTT
>13|NA|NA|TRBV19|TRBJ2-3
CASTLGGTDTQYF
TGTGCCAGTACACTCGGGGGCACAGATACGCAGTATTTT
>17|few|NA|TRBV27|TRBJ1-5
CASSSVSGPYSNQPQHF
TGTGCCAGCAGTTCAGTTTCGGGACCATATAGCAATCAGCCCCAGCATTTT
>13|once|TRBD2|TRBV6-6|TRBJ2-3
CASSRLATDTQYF
TGTGCCAGCAGCCGACTAGCCACAGATACGCAGTATTTT
>17|NA|NA|TRBV9|TRBJ1-6
CASSPRGQDPYNSPLHF
TGTGCCAGCAGTCCACGGGGGCAGGACCCCTATAATTCACCCCTCCACTTT
>15|NA|TRBD1|TRBV6-1|TRBJ1-5
CASSFQGAGNQPQHF
TGTGCCAGCAGTTTCCAGGGGGCCGGCAATCAGCCCCAGCATTTT
>16|NA|TRBD1|TRBV2|TRBJ1-1
CASSSAGTGTLTYAFF
TGTGCCAGCAGTTCGGCCGGGACAGGGACTTTAACTTACGCTTTCTTT
>17|NA|NA|TRBV4-1|TRBJ2-1
CASSLTPRASSYNEQFF
TGCGCCAGCAGCCTAACCCCCCGGGCTAGCTCCTACAATGAGCAGTTCTTC
>14|once|NA|TRBV5-1|TRBJ1-1
CASSPGGMNTEAFF
TGCGCCAGCAGCCCCGGAGGGATGAACACTGAAGCTTTCTTT
>13|NA|NA|TRBV7-8|TRBJ1-5
CASRGTGNQPQHF
TGTGCCAGCAGGGGAACGGGCAATCAGCCCCAGCATTTT
>11|NA|NA|TRBV10-2|TRBJ2-2
CASSETGELFF
TGCGCCAGCAGTGAGACCGGGGAGCTGTTTTTT
>20|NA|NA|TRBV9|TRBJ2-1
CASSAHRMSDPRSSYNEQFF
TGTGCCAGCAGCGCCCATAGAATGTCCGACCCCAGGAGCTCCTACAATGAGCAGTTCTTC
>16|NA|NA|TRBV4-1|TRBJ1-1
CASSQGLAEENTEAFF
TGCGCCAGCAGCCAAGGGTTGGCGGAGGAGAACACTGAAGCTTTCTTT
>13|NA|NA|TRBV5-1|TRBJ2-3
CASAVPGSDTQYF
TGCGCCAGCGCGGTTCCGGGATCAGATACGCAGTATTTT
>16|NA|NA|TRBV5-1|TRBJ1-5
CASSLEPGPSNQPQHF
TGCGCCAGCAGCTTGGAGCCGGGACCGAGCAATCAGCCCCAGCATTTT
>14|once|NA|TRBV5-4|TRBJ2-5
CASSLVGAQETQYF
TGTGCCAGCAGCTTGGTTGGGGCACAAGAGACCCAGTACTTC
>15|once|NA|TRBV4-1|TRBJ1-2
CASSQDGGYNYGYTF
TGCGCCAGCAGCCAAGATGGAGGTTACAACTATGGCTACACCTTC
>14|once|TRBD1|TRBV4-1|TRBJ2-7
CASSRSTGTYEQYF
TGCGCCAGCAGCCGGTCGACAGGGACCTACGAGCAGTACTTC
>14|NA|TRBD1|TRBV10-2|TRBJ1-1
CASSETTGATEAFF
TGCGCCAGCAGTGAGACGACAGGGGCCACTGAAGCTTTCTTT
>13|NA|TRBD1|TRBV5-4|TRBJ1-2
CASSPDRAAGYTF
TGTGCCAGCAGCCCGGACAGGGCGGCTGGCTACACCTTC
>17|NA|NA|TRBV27|TRBJ1-5
CASSQTSSYMGNQPQHF
TGTGCCAGCAGTCAAACTAGCAGTTATATGGGCAATCAGCCCCAGCATTTT
>10|NA|NA|TRBV2|TRBJ1-2
CASSGLTGTF
TGTGCCAGCAGCGGACTGACGGGGACCTTC
>13|NA|NA|TRBV6-1|TRBJ1-1
CASSRTIVTEAFF
TGTGCCAGCAGTCGGACAATAGTGACTGAAGCTTTCTTT
>13|few|NA|TRBV5-6|TRBJ2-5
CASTHRDQETQYF
TGTGCCAGCACACACAGGGACCAAGAGACCCAGTACTTC
>15|NA|NA|TRBV5-1|TRBJ1-1
CASSQTGLSNTEAFF
TGCGCCAGCAGCCAAACGGGACTTTCGAACACTGAAGCTTTCTTT
>17|NA|NA|TRBV27|TRBJ2-2
CASSNQGRRPNTGELFF
TGTGCCAGCAGTAACCAGGGGCGAAGACCGAACACCGGGGAGCTGTTTTTT
>15|NA|TRBD1|TRBV7-6|TRBJ2-7
CASSLDRAPHYEQYF
TGTGCCAGCAGCCTTGACAGGGCCCCCCACTACGAGCAGTACTTC
>14|NA|NA|TRBV4-2|TRBJ1-2
CASSQIQDNYGYTF
TGTGCCAGCAGCCAAATACAGGATAACTATGGCTACACCTTC
>14|NA|NA|TRBV2|TRBJ1-4
CASSYDARGEKLFF
TGTGCCAGCTCCTATGATGCCCGGGGGGAAAAACTGTTTTTT
>13|NA|TRBD1|TRBV10-1|TRBJ1-1
CASSGRGSTEAFF
TGCGCCAGCAGTGGCAGGGGGAGCACTGAAGCTTTCTTT
>16|NA|TRBD1|TRBV28|TRBJ1-5
CASSFAGRGDSQPQHF
TGTGCCAGCAGTTTTGCGGGCAGAGGGGACAGTCAGCCCCAGCATTTT
>18|NA|NA|TRBV7-9|TRBJ1-4
CASSLLDPGGDGIEKLFF
TGTGCCAGCAGCTTACTTGACCCGGGCGGGGACGGAATTGAAAAACTGTTTTTT
>15|NA|NA|TRBV18|TRBJ2-5
CASSPTGGIRETQYF
TGTGCCAGCTCACCGACCGGCGGAATACGGGAGACCCAGTACTTC
>14|NA|NA|TRBV28|TRBJ2-5
CASSLLRGQETQYF
TGTGCCAGCAGCCTCCTCCGGGGGCAAGAGACCCAGTACTTC
>11|NA|TRBD1|TRBV30|TRBJ2-1
CAWSASTGEFF
TGTGCCTGGAGTGCATCGACAGGGGAGTTCTTC
>13|NA|NA|TRBV27|TRBJ2-7
CASSLGDKSGQYF
TGTGCCAGCAGTTTAGGGGACAAATCCGGGCAGTACTTC
>14|NA|TRBD1|TRBV5-6|TRBJ2-5
CASSRQGVSATQYF
TGTGCCAGCAGCCGACAGGGGGTTTCGGCGACCCAGTACTTC